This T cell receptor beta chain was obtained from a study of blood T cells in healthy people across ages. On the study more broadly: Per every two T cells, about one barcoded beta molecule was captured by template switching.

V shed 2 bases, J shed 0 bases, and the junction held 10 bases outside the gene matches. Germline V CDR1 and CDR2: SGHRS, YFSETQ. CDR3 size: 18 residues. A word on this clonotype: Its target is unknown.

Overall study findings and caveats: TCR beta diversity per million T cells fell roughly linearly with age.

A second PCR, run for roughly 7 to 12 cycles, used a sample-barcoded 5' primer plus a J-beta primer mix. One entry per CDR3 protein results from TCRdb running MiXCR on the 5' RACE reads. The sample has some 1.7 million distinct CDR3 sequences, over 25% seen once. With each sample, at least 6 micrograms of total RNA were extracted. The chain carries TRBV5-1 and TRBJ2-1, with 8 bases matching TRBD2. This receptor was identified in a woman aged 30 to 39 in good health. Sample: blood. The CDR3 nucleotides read TGCGCCAGCAGCTTTGCTGGACTAGCAGGGGTCTCCTACAATGAGCAGTTCTTC. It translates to CASSFAGLAGVSYNEQFF. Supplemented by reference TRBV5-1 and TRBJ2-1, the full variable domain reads KAGVTQTPRYLIKTRGQQVTLSCSPISGHRSVSWYQQTPGQGLQFLFEYFSETQRNKGNFPGRFSGRQFSNSRSEMNVSTLELGDSALYLCASSFAGLAGVSYNEQFFGPGTRLTVL.